Below are 13 T cell receptor beta chains sequenced from a single sample in a study of blood T cell repertoires in COVID-19. TCRdb's copy holds only in-frame clones and misses some; the assay was immunoSEQ multiplex PCR. The table shows about 110,000 clones, with less than 85% occurring only once. The sequencing input was peripheral blood. The receptors were sampled from a human donor in a cohort sampled during active or convalescent COVID-19.

The chain recombines TRBV7-8 with TRBJ1-2; 9 bases align to TRBD1. The CDR3 consists of 17 residues. Trimming removed 5 bases from V and 4 bases from J; junction bases left unmatched: 14. CDR1 is SGHVS and CDR2 is FQNEAQ in the germline V gene. The DNA for the CDR3 is TGTGCCAGCAGCGCTCAACCCCCGGGACAGGGCCCCTATGGCTACACCTTC. Its protein is CASSAQPPGQGPYGYTF.

This clone was detected only once. This rearrangement joins TRBV28 to TRBJ2-2; possibly TRBD2 for D (6 bases). There are 18 residues in the CDR3. V was clipped by 4 bases and J by 2 bases, with 20 bases between them. CDR1 MDHEN and CDR2 SYDVKM come from the germline V gene. This CDR3 reads CASSSPWRADGNTGELFF. The CDR3 coding sequence is TGTGCCAGCAGTTCCCCTTGGAGGGCAGACGGAAACACCGGGGAGCTGTTTTTT.

This chain uses TRBV7-9 with TRBJ2-1; 13 nucleotides align to TRBD2. This CDR3 contains 19 residues. J was trimmed by 0 bases and V by 5 bases; bases with no gene match: 10. Germline V lookup: CDR1 SEHNR, CDR2 FQNEAQ (reference sequence). This chain's CDR3 is CASSVLGLAGRYSYNEQFF. CDR3 nucleotide sequence: TGTGCCAGCAGCGTCCTGGGACTAGCGGGGAGATACTCCTACAATGAGCAGTTCTTC.

The chain links TRBV27 to TRBJ1-5; unclear D gene. V lost 2 bases and J lost 3, with 17 bases in between. The CDR3 runs 17 residues. From germline, CDR1 is MNHEY and CDR2 SMNVEV (reference sequence). CDR3 bases: TGTGCCAGCAGTTTAAGGCGGGGAAGTGGACCCAATCAGCCCCAGCATTTT. Its protein product is CASSLRRGSGPNQPQHF.

The chain has TRBV4-3 and TRBJ2-5; D is possibly TRBD1 (7 bases). The germline V and J ends were trimmed by 0 bases and 4 bases, with 24 bases remaining between them. There are 19 residues in the CDR3. Germline V lookup: CDR1 LGHNA, CDR2 YSLEER. For the CDR3, the DNA is TGCGCCAGCAGCCAAGAAGGGGGGCACGGGACAGCCCGGCGAGAGACCCAGTACTTC. The encoded protein is CASSQEGGHGTARRETQYF.

This clone was counted a single time. The J gene is TRBJ2-4, the V gene TRBV3-1 (or the pseudogene TRBV3-2); 14 bases line up with TRBD2. With 0 bases clipped from V and 5 bases from J, the junction kept 3 bases outside the gene matches. Germline lookup yields CDR1 LGHDT and CDR2 YNNKEL (reference sequence). The CDR3 spans 17 residues. The CDR3 is CASSQDRGLAGENIQYF. CDR3 coding DNA: TGTGCCAGCAGCCAAGATCGGGGACTAGCGGGAGAAAACATTCAGTACTTC.

V usage is TRBV11-2 and J usage is TRBJ2-7, with 7 bases identical to TRBD2. The CDR3 is 16 residues long. Germline V gene lookup returns CDR1 SGHAT and CDR2 FQNNGV. V was clipped by 2 bases and J by 1 base; unmatched bases: 8. This CDR3 is CASSLLGGSSSYEQYF. The CDR3 coding sequence is TGTGCCAGCAGCTTACTGGGCGGGAGTAGTTCCTACGAGCAGTACTTC.

This rearrangement joins TRBV6-5 to TRBJ1-1; TRBD1 agrees at 8 bases. Germline CDR1 is MNHEY and CDR2 is SVGAGI. The CDR3 extends over 13 amino acids. The V gene end was trimmed by 6 bases and the J gene end by 4 bases; junction bases not matched to a gene: 4. CDR3 sequence: CASSRTGPTEAFF. The CDR3 DNA sequence: TGTGCCAGCAGCCGGACAGGGCCCACTGAAGCTTTCTTT.

The gene calls are TRBV5-6 and TRBJ2-2, with TRBD2 matching over 7 bases. The CDR3 extends over 18 amino acids. The trim removed 4 bases at V and 6 bases at J, leaving 18 bases unmatched. In germline, CDR1 is SGHDT, CDR2 YYEEEE. The CDR3 DNA follows: TGTGCCAGCAGCCCGGATAGTGGGCGGGAGTGGGTTGCCGGGGAGCTGTTTTTT. Its translation: CASSPDSGREWVAGELFF.

The chain recombines TRBV19 with TRBJ1-6; tentative D call: TRBD1 (6 bases). Trimming shortened V by 9 bases and J by 8 bases, and 17 bases separated the two germline ends. Germline V gene data show CDR1 as LNHDA and CDR2 as SQIVND (reference sequence). The CDR3 spans 14 residues. The CDR3 DNA follows: TGTGCCAGCCGCAGGGGCAGGGGATATTCACCCCTCCACTTT. Translation: CASRRGRGYSPLHF. The entire variable domain, with the rest obtained from reference TRBV19 and TRBJ1-6, is as follows: DGGITQSPKYLFRKEGQNVTLSCEQNLNHDAMYWYRQDPGQGLRLIYYSQIVNDFQKGDIAEGYSVSREKKESFPLTVTSAQKNPTAFYLCASRRGRGYSPLHFGNGTRLTVT.

The rearrangement uses TRBV7-8 and TRBJ2-5, with TRBD2 identical over 11 bases. CDR1 is SGHVS and CDR2 is FQNEAQ in the germline V gene. The trim removed 1 base at V and 4 bases at J, leaving 8 bases unmatched. There are 17 residues in the CDR3. The CDR3 reads CASSLEFGLAGGETQYF. Here the CDR3 DNA reads TGTGCCAGCAGCTTAGAGTTCGGACTAGCGGGCGGAGAGACCCAGTACTTC.

The V gene is TRBV29-1, the J gene TRBJ1-4; D gene ambiguous. Germline V lookup: CDR1 SQVTM, CDR2 ANQGSEA. CDR3 length: 13 amino acids. Trimming cost V 6 bases and J 5 bases, with 13 bases left between them. The CDR3 DNA is TGCAGCGTCAAAGGCGGACTGAATGAAAAACTGTTTTTT. Translated, it gives CSVKGGLNEKLFF.

This rearrangement joins TRBV6-1 to TRBJ2-1, with 8 nucleotides matching TRBD1. Germline-derived CDR1 and CDR2 are MNHNS and SASEGT. This CDR3 comprises 17 residues. Unmatched junction bases numbered 6, after V lost 2 bases and J lost 0 bases. CDR3 DNA sequence: TGTGCCAGCAGTGAAAAGGCAGGGGGCCTCTCCTACAATGAGCAGTTCTTC. Translation gives CASSEKAGGLSYNEQFF.